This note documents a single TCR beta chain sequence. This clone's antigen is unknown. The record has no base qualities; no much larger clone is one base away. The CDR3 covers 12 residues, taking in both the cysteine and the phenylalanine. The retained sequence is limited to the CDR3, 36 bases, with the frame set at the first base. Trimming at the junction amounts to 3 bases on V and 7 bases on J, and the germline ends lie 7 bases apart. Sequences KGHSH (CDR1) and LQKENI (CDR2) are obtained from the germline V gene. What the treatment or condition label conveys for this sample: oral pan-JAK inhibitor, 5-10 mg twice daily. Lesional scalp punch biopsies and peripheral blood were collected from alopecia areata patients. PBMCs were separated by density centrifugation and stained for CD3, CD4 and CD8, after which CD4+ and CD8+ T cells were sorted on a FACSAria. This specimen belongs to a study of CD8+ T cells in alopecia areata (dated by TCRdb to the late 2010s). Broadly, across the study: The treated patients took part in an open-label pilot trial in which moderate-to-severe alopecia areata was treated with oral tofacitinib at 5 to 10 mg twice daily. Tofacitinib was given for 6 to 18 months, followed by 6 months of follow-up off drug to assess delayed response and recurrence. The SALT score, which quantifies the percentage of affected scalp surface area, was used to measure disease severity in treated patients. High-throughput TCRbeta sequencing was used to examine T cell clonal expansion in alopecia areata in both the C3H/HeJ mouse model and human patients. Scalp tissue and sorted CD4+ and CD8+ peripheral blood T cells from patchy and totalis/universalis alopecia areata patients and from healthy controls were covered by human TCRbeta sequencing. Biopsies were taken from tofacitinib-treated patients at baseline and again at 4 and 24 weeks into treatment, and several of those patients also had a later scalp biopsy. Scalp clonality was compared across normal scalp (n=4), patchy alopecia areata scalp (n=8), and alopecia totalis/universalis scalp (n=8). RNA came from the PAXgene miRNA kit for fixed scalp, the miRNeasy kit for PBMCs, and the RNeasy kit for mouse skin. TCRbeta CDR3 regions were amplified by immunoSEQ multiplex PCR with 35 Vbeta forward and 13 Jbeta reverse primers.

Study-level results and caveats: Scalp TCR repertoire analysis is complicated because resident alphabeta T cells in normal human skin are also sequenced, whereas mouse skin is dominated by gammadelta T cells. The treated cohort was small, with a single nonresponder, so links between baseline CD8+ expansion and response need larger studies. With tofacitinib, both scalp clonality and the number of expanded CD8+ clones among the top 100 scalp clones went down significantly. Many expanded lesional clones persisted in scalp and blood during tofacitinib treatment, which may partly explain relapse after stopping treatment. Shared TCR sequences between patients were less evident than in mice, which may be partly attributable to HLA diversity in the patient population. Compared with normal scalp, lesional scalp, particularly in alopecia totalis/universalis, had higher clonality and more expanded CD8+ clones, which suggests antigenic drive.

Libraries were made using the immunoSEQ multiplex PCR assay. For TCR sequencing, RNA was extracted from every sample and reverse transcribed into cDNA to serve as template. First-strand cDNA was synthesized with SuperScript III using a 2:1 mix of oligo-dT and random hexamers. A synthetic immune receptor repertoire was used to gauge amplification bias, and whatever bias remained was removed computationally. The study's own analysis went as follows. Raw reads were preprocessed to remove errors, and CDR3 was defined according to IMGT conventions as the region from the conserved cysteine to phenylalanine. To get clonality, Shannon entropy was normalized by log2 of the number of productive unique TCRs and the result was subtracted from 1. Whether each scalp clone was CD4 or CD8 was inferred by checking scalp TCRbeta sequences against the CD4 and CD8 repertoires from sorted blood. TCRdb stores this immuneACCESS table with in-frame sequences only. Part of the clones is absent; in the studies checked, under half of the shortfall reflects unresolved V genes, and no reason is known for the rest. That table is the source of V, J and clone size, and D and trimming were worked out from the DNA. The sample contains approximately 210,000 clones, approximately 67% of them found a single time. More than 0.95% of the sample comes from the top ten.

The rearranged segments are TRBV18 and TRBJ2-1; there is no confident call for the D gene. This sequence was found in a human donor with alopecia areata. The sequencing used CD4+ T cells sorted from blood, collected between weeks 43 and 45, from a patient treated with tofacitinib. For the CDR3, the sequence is CASSPSTNEQFF. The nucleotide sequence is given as TGTGCCAGCTCACCTTCAACAAATGAGCAGTTCTTC.